The present T cell receptor (beta chain) was sequenced within a study of blood T cell repertoires in COVID-19. Study at large: The samples span acute and convalescent COVID-19 from the United States, Italy and Spain. PBMCs, B-cell-depleted T cells, or T cells were the source of the cDNA or gDNA that made up the material.

As originally analysed: Estimation of nucleated cell counts was performed using reference gene primer amplification. Profiled with immunoSEQ multiplex PCR; TCRdb holds only in-frame clones, not every one. V and J calls and clone size are those listed in that table; D and trimming were worked out from the DNA. The profile shows about 280,000 clones, roughly four fifths of them singletons. The germline V gene has CDR1 KGHSH and CDR2 LQKENI. V lost 4 bases to trimming and J lost 7 bases; unmatched junction nucleotides: 5. The CDR3 consists of 15 residues. This receptor was identified in a woman between 50 and 59 years old who had recovered from COVID-19. Sequencing was carried out using peripheral blood. This chain joins TRBV18 and TRBJ2-3; the match to TRBD2 covers 13 bases. CDR3 coding DNA: TGTGCCAGCTCACGGGGGACTAGCGGGATGAATACGCAGTATTTT. Residues: CASSRGTSGMNTQYF. Together with reference TRBV18 and TRBJ2-3, the CDR3 gives the full variable domain: NAGVMQNPRHLVRRRGQEARLRCSPMKGHSHVYWYRQLPEEGLKFMVYLQKENIIDESGMPKERFSAEFPKEGPSILRIQQVVRGDSAAYFCASSRGTSGMNTQYFGPGTRLTVL.